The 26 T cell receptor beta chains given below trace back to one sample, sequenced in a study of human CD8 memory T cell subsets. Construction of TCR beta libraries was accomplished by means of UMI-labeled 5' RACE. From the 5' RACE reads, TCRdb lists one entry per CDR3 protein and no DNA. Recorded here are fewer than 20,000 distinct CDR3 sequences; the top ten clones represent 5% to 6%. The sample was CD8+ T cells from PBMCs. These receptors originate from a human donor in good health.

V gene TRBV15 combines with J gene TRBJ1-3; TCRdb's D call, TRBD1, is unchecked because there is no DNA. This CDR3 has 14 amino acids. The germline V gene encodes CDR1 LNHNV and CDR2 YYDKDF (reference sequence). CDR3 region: CATSRPGSGNTIYF.

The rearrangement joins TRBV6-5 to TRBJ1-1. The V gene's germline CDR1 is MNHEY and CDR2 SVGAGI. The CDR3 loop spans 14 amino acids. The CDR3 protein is CASHGRGGNTEAFF.

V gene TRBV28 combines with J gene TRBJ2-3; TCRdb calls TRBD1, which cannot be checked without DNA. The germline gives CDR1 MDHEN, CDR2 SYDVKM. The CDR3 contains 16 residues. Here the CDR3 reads CASTLGTRLGTDTQYF.

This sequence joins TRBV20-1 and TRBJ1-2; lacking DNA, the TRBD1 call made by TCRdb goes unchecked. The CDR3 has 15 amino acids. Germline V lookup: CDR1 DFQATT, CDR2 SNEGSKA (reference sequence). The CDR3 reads CSARDTRGTGGRYTF.

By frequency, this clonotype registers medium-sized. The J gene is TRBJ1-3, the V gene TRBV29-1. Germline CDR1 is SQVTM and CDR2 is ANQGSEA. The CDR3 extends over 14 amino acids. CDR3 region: CSVVLDSSGNTIYF. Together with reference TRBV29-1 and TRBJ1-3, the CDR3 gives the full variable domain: SAVISQKPSRDICQRGTSLTIQCQVDSQVTMMFWYRQQPGQSLTLIATANQGSEATYESGFVIDKFPISRPNLTFSTLTVSNMSPEDSSIYLCSVVLDSSGNTIYFGEGSWLTVV.

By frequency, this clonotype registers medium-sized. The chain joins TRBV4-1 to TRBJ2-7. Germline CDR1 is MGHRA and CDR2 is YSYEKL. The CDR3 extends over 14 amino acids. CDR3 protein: CASSQDEFGYEQYF.

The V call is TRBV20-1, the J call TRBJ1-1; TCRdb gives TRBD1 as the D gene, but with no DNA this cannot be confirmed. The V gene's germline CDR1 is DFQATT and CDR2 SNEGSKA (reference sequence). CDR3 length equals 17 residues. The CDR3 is CSARVTPRGRENTEAFF.

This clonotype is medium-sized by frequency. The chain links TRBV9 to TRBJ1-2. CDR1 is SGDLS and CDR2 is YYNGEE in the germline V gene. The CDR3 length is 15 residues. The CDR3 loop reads CASSVEGSANYGYTF.

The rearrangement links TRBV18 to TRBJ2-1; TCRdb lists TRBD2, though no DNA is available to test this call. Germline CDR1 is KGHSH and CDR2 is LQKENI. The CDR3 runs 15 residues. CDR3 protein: CASSPLLAGINEQFF.

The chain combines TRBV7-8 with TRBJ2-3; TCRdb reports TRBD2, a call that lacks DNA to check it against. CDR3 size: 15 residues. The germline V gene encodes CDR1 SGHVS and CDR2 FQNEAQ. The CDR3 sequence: CASSLGGTSTDTQYF.

CDR3 sequence reads: CASSARLAGSETQYF. J is TRBJ2-5 and V is TRBV7-2; as DNA is missing, the TRBD2 call by TCRdb cannot be tested. CDR1 and CDR2 (germline): SGHTA, FQGNSA. The CDR3 runs to 15 residues.

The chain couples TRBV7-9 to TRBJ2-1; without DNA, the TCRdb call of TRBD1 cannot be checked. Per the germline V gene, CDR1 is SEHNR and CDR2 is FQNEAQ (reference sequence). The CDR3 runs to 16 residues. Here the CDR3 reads CASSPQGARSYNEQFF.

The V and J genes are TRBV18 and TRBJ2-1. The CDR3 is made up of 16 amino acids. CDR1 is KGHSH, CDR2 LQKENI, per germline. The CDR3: CASSPESGSIYNEQFF. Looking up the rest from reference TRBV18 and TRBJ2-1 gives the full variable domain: NAGVMQNPRHLVRRRGQEARLRCSPMKGHSHVYWYRQLPEEGLKFMVYLQKENIIDESGMPKERFSAEFPKEGPSILRIQQVVRGDSAAYFCASSPESGSIYNEQFFGPGTRLTVL.

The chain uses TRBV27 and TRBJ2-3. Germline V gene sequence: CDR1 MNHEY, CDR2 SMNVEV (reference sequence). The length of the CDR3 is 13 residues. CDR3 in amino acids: CASSSVATDTQYF.

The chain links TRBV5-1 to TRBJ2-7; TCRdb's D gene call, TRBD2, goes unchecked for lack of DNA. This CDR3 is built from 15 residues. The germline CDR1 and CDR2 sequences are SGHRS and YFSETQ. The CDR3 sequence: CASSLGLAGGDEQYF.

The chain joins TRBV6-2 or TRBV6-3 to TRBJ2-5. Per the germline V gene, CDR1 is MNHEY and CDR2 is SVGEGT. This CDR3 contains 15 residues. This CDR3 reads CASSYSMGYQETQYF.

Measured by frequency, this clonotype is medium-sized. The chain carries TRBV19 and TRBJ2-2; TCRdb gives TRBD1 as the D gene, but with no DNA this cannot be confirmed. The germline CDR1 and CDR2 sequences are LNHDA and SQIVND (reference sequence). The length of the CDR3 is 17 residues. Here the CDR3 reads CASSGSGDRGHTGELFF.

The CDR3 loop is CSAPGGQGAGEQYF. V usage is TRBV20-1 and J usage is TRBJ2-7; TCRdb designates TRBD1, a call that cannot be tested without DNA. The germline gives CDR1 DFQATT, CDR2 SNEGSKA (reference sequence). The CDR3 runs 14 residues.

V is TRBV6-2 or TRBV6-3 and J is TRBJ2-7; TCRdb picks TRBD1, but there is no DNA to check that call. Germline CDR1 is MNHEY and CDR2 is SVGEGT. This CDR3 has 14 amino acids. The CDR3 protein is CASFGGQLSYEQYF.

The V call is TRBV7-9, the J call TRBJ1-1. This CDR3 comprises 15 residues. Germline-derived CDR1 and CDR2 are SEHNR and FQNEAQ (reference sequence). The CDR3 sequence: CASSLAQSIDTEAFF.

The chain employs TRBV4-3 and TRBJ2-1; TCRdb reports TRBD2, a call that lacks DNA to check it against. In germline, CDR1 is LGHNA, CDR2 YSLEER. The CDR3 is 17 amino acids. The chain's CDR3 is CASSQEASAGVADEQFF.

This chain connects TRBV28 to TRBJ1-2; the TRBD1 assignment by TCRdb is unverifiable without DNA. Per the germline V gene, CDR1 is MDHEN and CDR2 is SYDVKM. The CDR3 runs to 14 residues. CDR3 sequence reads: CASSLLGTGPGYTF.

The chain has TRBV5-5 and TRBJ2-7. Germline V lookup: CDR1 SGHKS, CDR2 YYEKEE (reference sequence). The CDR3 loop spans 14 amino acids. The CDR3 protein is CASSLDRGYYEQYF.

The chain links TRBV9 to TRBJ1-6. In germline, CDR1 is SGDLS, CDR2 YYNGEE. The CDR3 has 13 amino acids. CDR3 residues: CASSPHSNSPLHF.

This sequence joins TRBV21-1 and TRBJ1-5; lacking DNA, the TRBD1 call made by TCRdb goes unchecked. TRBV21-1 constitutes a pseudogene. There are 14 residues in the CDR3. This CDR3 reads CAPRQDRSNQPQHF.

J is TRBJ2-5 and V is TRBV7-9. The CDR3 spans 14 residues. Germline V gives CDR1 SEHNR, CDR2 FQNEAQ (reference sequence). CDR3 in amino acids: CASSLKGYQETQYF.